Described below is a single TCR beta chain sequence and its context. The data were taken from a study of shared clonotypes between healthy human individuals. This CDR3 region has 16 residues. CDR1 LGHNA and CDR2 YNFKEQ come from the germline V gene. After removal of 4 bases from V and 5 bases from J, the junction contained 13 bases not matched to a gene. Method: immunoSEQ multiplex PCR; TCRdb's copy keeps in-frame clones and lacks some. The sample holds about 1 million clones, about four fifths seen once. The source material was memory CD4+ T cells from PBMCs. The sample's subset: CD45RA-negative fraction. The origin of this receptor is a man younger than 35 in good health. Some clones in this sample may be carry-over from other donors' samples. The V gene is TRBV4-2, the J gene TRBJ2-7; 8 nucleotides match TRBD2. The CDR3 sequence: CASSPRLTGRADEQYF. In DNA, the CDR3 is TGTGCCAGCAGCCCGCGTCTGACCGGGAGGGCCGACGAGCAGTACTTC.